This TCR beta chain was retrieved from a study of T cell responses to AZD1222 COVID-19 vaccine. Findings of the study overall: Unmutated variant regions are reportedly the target of nearly half of TCRs that are spike-specific. Clonal diversity may have been underestimated in mostly white British donors. Researchers report vaccine-associated CD4 TCRs spanning spike, with dominance at 160-218 and 743-854.

For this clone: Its antigen remains unidentified.

Generated by immunoSEQ multiplex PCR, the TCRdb table keeps only in-frame clones and is missing some. The sample includes roughly 50,000 clones, 75% to 90% of them seen just once. This CDR3 has 20 amino acids. Looked up from germline, CDR1 is MGHRA and CDR2 is YSYEKL. The J segment lost 0 bases and the V segment lost 3 bases, leaving 17 bases of the junction unmatched. Sequencing was performed on peripheral blood, taken 28 days after the second AZD1222 dose. This receptor was taken from an adult who received the AZD1222 COVID-19 vaccine. J is TRBJ2-7 and V is TRBV4-1, with 10 bases matching TRBD1. This CDR3 reads CASSHEGGTGASSSSYEQYF. The CDR3 DNA sequence: TGCGCCAGCAGCCACGAGGGGGGGACAGGGGCGTCTTCGAGCTCCTACGAGCAGTACTTC.